Presented here are 29 T cell receptor beta chains from one specimen sequenced in a study of CD8 T cells in Susac syndrome. Random hexamers primed reverse transcription of roughly 0.5 to 1 ug RNA. TCRdb independently ran MiXCR on the immunoSEQ multiplex PCR reads; one entry per CDR3 protein. This table holds some 150,000 distinct CDR3 sequences, 95% found once. Source material: CD8+ T cells from PBMCs. The source is a human donor with multiple sclerosis.

This clonotype was counted a single time. The chain uses TRBV19 and TRBJ2-1; TRBD2 aligns across 10 bases. J gave up 0 bases and V 8 bases, and 4 bases lay outside the gene matches. The CDR3 is 15 residues long. Germline V CDR1 and CDR2: LNHDA, SQIVND (reference sequence). The CDR3 loop reads CASGQRGGSYNEQFF. In DNA, the CDR3 is TGTGCCAGTGGCCAGCGGGGGGGCTCCTACAATGAGCAGTTCTTC.

The CDR3 loop is CAWSPTGGYEQYV. The CDR3 DNA reads TGTGCCTGGAGCCCTACAGGGGGCTACGAGCAGTACGTC. The rearrangement joins TRBV30 to TRBJ2-7; TRBD1 agrees at 8 bases. The V gene's germline CDR1 is GTSNPN and CDR2 SVGIG (reference sequence). This CDR3 spans 13 amino acids. J lost 3 bases, V lost 3 bases, and 4 bases had no gene match.

The J gene is TRBJ1-1, the V gene TRBV30; TRBD1 might be the D (6 bases). The CDR3 runs 14 residues. Trimming pared 1 base from V and 8 bases from J, leaving 17 bases between. Germline-derived CDR1 and CDR2 are GTSNPN and SVGIG (reference sequence). CDR3 sequence reads: CAWSARTVGTEAFF. CDR3 DNA: TGTGCCTGGAGTGCTCGGACAGTAGGGACAGAAGCTTTCTTT.

The chain employs TRBV29-1 and TRBJ1-3; D is unclear. V was shortened by 5 bases and J by 2 bases, with 10 bases between the two germline ends. This CDR3 contains 13 residues. Germline values: CDR1 SQVTM, CDR2 ANQGSEA. The CDR3 DNA sequence: TGCAGCGTTTCCACAGATCCTGGAAACACCATATATTTT. This codes for CSVSTDPGNTIYF.

The rearrangement links TRBV4-1 to TRBJ2-3, with TRBD2 as a possible D gene (5 bases). This CDR3 spans 13 amino acids. From germline, CDR1 is MGHRA and CDR2 YSYEKL. V lost 1 base and J lost 6, with 8 bases in between. CDR3 sequence: CASSQGEGDTQYF. CDR3 bases: TGCGCCAGCAGCCAAGGCGAGGGTGATACGCAGTATTTT.

The V and J genes are TRBV30 and TRBJ1-5; D not certain. The length of the CDR3 is 11 residues. Germline V gives CDR1 GTSNPN, CDR2 SVGIG (reference sequence). V lost 6 bases and J lost 1, with 4 bases in between. The CDR3 loop reads CACPSNQPQHF. CDR3 bases: TGTGCCTGTCCAAGCAATCAGCCCCAGCATTTT.

The chain joins TRBV6-5 to TRBJ2-1, with D perhaps TRBD1 or TRBD2 (6 bases each). Trimming stripped 3 bases from V and 7 bases from J, with 16 bases between. CDR1 and CDR2 from the germline V gene are MNHEY and SVGAGI. The length of the CDR3 is 15 residues. The CDR3 here is CASSYKGGLRNEQFF. The CDR3, as DNA: TGTGCCAGCAGTTATAAGGGGGGCCTCAGGAATGAGCAGTTCTTC.

J is TRBJ1-1 and V is TRBV20-1; D is uncertain. The CDR3 totals 13 residues. Germline loops: CDR1 DFQATT, CDR2 SNEGSKA (reference sequence). Trimming took 1 base from V and 2 from J, leaving 8 bases between them. The CDR3 loop is CSARGGLNTEAFF. The CDR3 DNA is TGCAGTGCTAGAGGCGGATTAAACACTGAAGCTTTCTTT.

V is TRBV25-1 and J is TRBJ2-3, with D hard to call. The CDR3 is 11 residues long. The germline V and J ends were trimmed by 6 bases and 6 bases, with 7 bases remaining between them. Germline values: CDR1 MGHDK, CDR2 SYGVNS. The CDR3 DNA is TGTGCCAGCAGCCCGTGGGATACGCAGTATTTT. Translating gives CASSPWDTQYF. Full variable domain (remainder filled in from reference TRBV25-1 and TRBJ2-3): EADIYQTPRYLVIGTGKKITLECSQTMGHDKMYWYQQDPGMELHLIHYSYGVNSTEKGDLSSESTVSRIRTEHFPLTLESARPSHTSQYLCASSPWDTQYFGPGTRLTVL.

The rearrangement joins TRBV3-1 to TRBJ1-6; D call uncertain. Germline V CDR1 and CDR2: LGHDT, YNNKEL (reference sequence). The CDR3 is 12 residues long. Between the trimmed V and J ends, which lost 4 bases and 9 bases, there was a span of 7 bases. This CDR3 is CASSRSSSPLHF. The CDR3 DNA is TGTGCCAGCAGCCGAAGCTCTTCACCCCTCCACTTT.

The rearrangement links TRBV19 to TRBJ1-1, with D unclear. The V end lost 7 bases, the J end lost 6 bases, and 15 bases lay between the germline ends. The length of the CDR3 is 13 residues. From germline, CDR1 is LNHDA and CDR2 SQIVND (reference sequence). The CDR3 here is CASTVGGLSEAFF. Written as DNA, the CDR3 is TGTGCCAGTACAGTGGGTGGACTGTCTGAAGCTTTCTTT.

The chain carries TRBV20-1 and TRBJ2-3; 11 bases match TRBD2. Germline loops: CDR1 DFQATT, CDR2 SNEGSKA (reference sequence). J was trimmed by 3 bases and V by 3 bases; bases with no gene match: 5. The CDR3 contains 15 residues. CDR3 DNA sequence: TGCAGTGCTAGTGAGGGGACTAGCGGTACAGATACGCAGTATTTT. This sequence encodes CSASEGTSGTDTQYF.

The chain couples TRBV20-1 to TRBJ2-7; TRBD1 is a possible D gene (6 bases). The CDR3 has 13 amino acids. V lost 2 bases, J lost 4 bases, and 12 bases lay in between. Germline loops: CDR1 DFQATT, CDR2 SNEGSKA (reference sequence). In DNA form, the CDR3 reads TGCAGTGCTAGACCAAACGACAGGTACGAGCAGTACTTC. It translates to CSARPNDRYEQYF.

The chain's CDR3 is CASRGLGIYEQYF. CDR3 in DNA: TGTGCCAGCCGGGGCCTCGGGATCTACGAGCAGTACTTC. The chain couples TRBV7-9 to TRBJ2-7, with D perhaps TRBD1 or TRBD2 (5 bases each). Trimming removed 8 bases from V and 3 bases from J, with 14 bases in between. This CDR3 is built from 13 residues. Germline assignment: CDR1 SEHNR and CDR2 FQNEAQ (reference sequence).

The genes are TRBV19 and TRBJ1-6; no reliable D call. Germline V gene lookup returns CDR1 LNHDA and CDR2 SQIVND (reference sequence). V dropped 4 bases and J dropped 8 bases, with 15 bases sitting between them. The CDR3 has 15 amino acids. CDR3 bases: TGTGCCAGTAGTACCCTCCCCCCGGCTGATTCACCCCTCCACTTT. Translating gives CASSTLPPADSPLHF.

This clonotype was detected only once. The genes are TRBV12-3 or TRBV12-4 and TRBJ1-2; no reliable D call. Trimming took 4 bases from V and 4 from J, leaving 4 bases between them. This CDR3 spans 11 amino acids. The CDR3 is CASSSPYGYTF. DNA of the CDR3: TGTGCCAGCAGTTCCCCCTATGGCTACACCTTC.

The rearrangement uses TRBV14 and TRBJ1-5, with 8 bases identical to TRBD1. Germline V lookup: CDR1 SGHDN, CDR2 FVKESK. V lost 4 bases, J lost 3 bases, and 5 bases stayed unmatched. There are 15 residues in the CDR3. The CDR3 coding sequence is TGTGCCAGCAGCCCGTCAGGGGGCCTCAATCAGCCCCAGCATTTT. This translates into CASSPSGGLNQPQHF.

The chain has TRBV30 and TRBJ2-1; TRBD1 matches at 11 bases. Trimming took 3 bases from V and 3 from J; bases not matched to a gene: 4. This CDR3 contains 15 residues. CDR1 and CDR2 from the germline V gene are GTSNPN and SVGIG (reference sequence). The CDR3 here is CAWSSGTGGYNEQFF. CDR3 in DNA: TGTGCCTGGAGCTCCGGGACAGGGGGCTACAATGAGCAGTTCTTC.

This clonotype has just one count. J is TRBJ2-1 and V is TRBV2; 7 bases are shared with TRBD2. Germline CDR1 SNHLY, CDR2 FYNNEI. This CDR3 comprises 13 residues. V lost 10 bases and J lost 8; bases outside the gene matches: 11. CDR3 nucleotides: TGTGCCATCAGGCTAGCGGAAGGGGATGAGCAGTTCTTC. Translating it yields CAIRLAEGDEQFF. Complete variable domain (other parts from reference TRBV2 and TRBJ2-1): EPEVTQTPSHQVTQMGQEVILRCVPISNHLYFYWYRQILGQKVEFLVSFYNNEISEKSEIFDDQFSVERPDGSNFTLKIRSTKLEDSAMYFCAIRLAEGDEQFFGPGTRLTVL.

The rearrangement uses TRBV2 and TRBJ2-6; 10 nucleotides line up with TRBD1. V gave up 6 bases and J gave up 4 bases; unmatched junction bases: 6. The CDR3 loop spans 16 amino acids. CDR1 SNHLY and CDR2 FYNNEI come from the germline V gene. The CDR3: CASRDRGRMGANVLTF. CDR3 coding DNA: TGTGCCAGCAGGGACAGGGGGAGGATGGGGGCCAACGTCCTGACTTTC.

This chain links TRBV20-1 with TRBJ2-5, with D perhaps assigned TRBD1 or TRBD2 (6 bases each). V lost 6 bases and J lost 4, with 18 bases in between. This CDR3 region has 14 residues. The V gene's germline CDR1 is DFQATT and CDR2 SNEGSKA (reference sequence). In DNA form, the CDR3 reads TGCAGTGCGCGGGGAAGGGGGTCTGGAGAGACCCAGTACTTC. Translating gives CSARGRGSGETQYF.

The chain couples TRBV27 to TRBJ2-1; TRBD2 matches 11 bases. V gave up 6 bases and J gave up 9 bases; unmatched junction bases: 7. There are 14 residues in the CDR3. Per germline, CDR1 MNHEY and CDR2 SMNVEV (reference sequence). CDR3 sequence (DNA): TGTGCCAGCAGCGCGGGACTAGCGGTTCGTGAGCAGTTCTTC. It yields the protein CASSAGLAVREQFF.

V usage is TRBV29-1 and J usage is TRBJ2-2; 10 nucleotides line up with TRBD1. V was pared by 7 bases and J by 6 bases, with 5 bases of the junction left unmatched. The CDR3 is 13 residues long. Germline loops: CDR1 SQVTM, CDR2 ANQGSEA. CDR3 DNA sequence: TGCAGCGGACAGGGGGCGAGCGCCGGGGAGCTGTTTTTT. Amino acid sequence: CSGQGASAGELFF.

The genes are TRBV29-1 and TRBJ1-1, with D tentatively TRBD1 (5 bases). This CDR3 is 13 amino acids long. Trimming shortened V by 2 bases and J by 6 bases, and 13 bases separated the two germline ends. Germline CDR1 reads SQVTM; CDR2 reads ANQGSEA. The CDR3 loop is CSVEQGSAPEAFF. CDR3 nucleotide sequence: TGCAGCGTTGAACAGGGTTCGGCCCCTGAAGCTTTCTTT.

The rearrangement uses TRBV27 and TRBJ2-3, with 8 bases identical to TRBD1. J lost 5 bases, V lost 4 bases, and 8 bases had no gene match. This CDR3 spans 15 amino acids. CDR1 is MNHEY, CDR2 SMNVEV, per germline (reference sequence). The CDR3 is CASSSTGAWGDTQYF. The CDR3 DNA follows: TGTGCCAGCAGTTCGACAGGGGCTTGGGGAGATACGCAGTATTTT.

The chain employs TRBV7-9 and TRBJ2-7; D gene ambiguous. V was clipped by 2 bases and J by 0 bases, with 8 bases between them. The germline V gene has CDR1 SEHNR and CDR2 FQNEAQ (reference sequence). The CDR3 runs to 14 residues. CDR3 DNA sequence: TGTGCCAGCAGCTTAAATGGAAACTCCTACGAGCAGTACTTC. Its translation: CASSLNGNSYEQYF.

The rearrangement joins TRBV29-1 to TRBJ2-5, with 9 nucleotides matching TRBD1. The CDR3 is made up of 15 amino acids. CDR1 and CDR2 from the germline V gene are SQVTM and ANQGSEA. V gave up 2 bases and J gave up 4 bases; unmatched junction bases: 8. The CDR3: CSVEKGQGGRETQYF. The CDR3 DNA sequence: TGCAGCGTTGAAAAGGGACAGGGAGGGCGAGAGACCCAGTACTTC.

This clonotype appeared a single time. V usage is TRBV20-1 and J usage is TRBJ2-1; TRBD2 aligns across 7 bases. Germline assignment: CDR1 DFQATT and CDR2 SNEGSKA (reference sequence). The CDR3 has 14 amino acids. V lost 0 bases, J lost 6 bases, and 5 bases stayed unmatched. The CDR3 sequence: CSARDSWTSNEQFF. The DNA of the CDR3 is TGCAGTGCTAGAGATTCCTGGACTAGCAATGAGCAGTTCTTC.

The chain's CDR3 is CASSDAAGYQETQYF. The CDR3 nucleotides are TGTGCCAGCAGCGACGCCGCGGGGTATCAAGAGACCCAGTACTTC. The chain joins TRBV9 to TRBJ2-5; a weak D match, TRBD2 (6 bases). The CDR3 extends over 15 amino acids. CDR1 SGDLS and CDR2 YYNGEE come from the germline V gene. The V and J ends lost 3 bases and 2 bases respectively, with 14 bases between them.